This T cell receptor (beta chain) was recovered during a study of cytomegalovirus exposure and HLA in healthy donors. The overall study: The approximately 710 first-cohort repertoires and the approximately 110 validation repertoires shared the same platform, a later analysis reported.

This table comes from immunoSEQ multiplex PCR, and its TCRdb copy is limited to in-frame clones, with some not included. The table lists 99,000 or so clones, about 88% of them singletons, with around 4.1% in the top ten. Regarding the study as a whole: Published work reported that the classifier diagnosed cytomegalovirus status with high specificity and sensitivity. Most sequenced TCRs were rare (though some public TCRs occurred in many donors).

The germline gives CDR1 LNHNV, CDR2 YYDKDF (reference sequence). Trimming removed 2 bases at V and 3 bases at J, with 17 bases between. The CDR3 runs 16 residues. About this clone itself: No antigen is known for it.

Sequencing used PBMCs. The V call is TRBV15, the J call TRBJ2-7, with D maybe TRBD1 (6 bases). The receptor comes from a woman under 30 in good health and CMV-seropositive. The CDR3 spells CATSRIPGVNYYEQYF. The DNA for the CDR3 is TGTGCCACCAGCAGAATCCCAGGGGTCAACTACTACGAGCAGTACTTC.